This passage covers 26 T cell receptor beta chains from one sample sequenced in a study of T cells in Graves' hyperthyroidism and ophthalmopathy. RNA transcripts gave rise to amplified TCR beta CDR3 regions. TCR CDR3 regions were first amplified by RT-PCR with HTBI primers. TCRdb reprocessed the multiplex PCR reads via MiXCR and lists one record per CDR3 protein. Here the sample spans about 34,000 distinct CDR3 sequences, 52% being singletons. The sequenced material came from blood. Receptor source: a woman in her thirties or forties with Graves' ophthalmopathy.

The chain couples TRBV24-1 to TRBJ2-6, with unresolved D. V was cut by 3 bases and J by 0 bases, with 14 bases left in between. The CDR3 runs 18 residues. The germline V gene encodes CDR1 KGHDR and CDR2 SFDVKD. The CDR3 is CATSDPTAPGSGANVLTF. CDR3 nucleotide sequence: TGTGCCACCAGTGATCCCACCGCCCCCGGCTCTGGGGCCAACGTCCTGACTTTC.

This clonotype was detected many times. The chain employs TRBV4-3 and TRBJ1-5; 9 positions match TRBD1. V gave up 5 bases and J gave up 5 bases; unmatched junction bases: 4. There are 14 residues in the CDR3. Germline V lookup: CDR1 LGHNA, CDR2 YSLEER. In nucleotides, the CDR3 is TGCGCCAGCAGCTATGACAGGGGGTATCAGCCCCAGCATTTT. Translation: CASSYDRGYQPQHF.

This chain uses TRBV25-1 with TRBJ1-2, with a possible D match to TRBD1 (5 bases). The V gene lost 8 bases and the J gene lost 7 bases, with 11 bases spanning the gap. This CDR3 spans 11 amino acids. Per the germline V gene, CDR1 is MGHDK and CDR2 is SYGVNS. CDR3 in DNA: TGTGCCAGCCGACGGGGCTCTGGCTACACCTTC. Translation gives CASRRGSGYTF.

The genes are TRBV20-1 and TRBJ2-1; TRBD2 agrees at 10 bases. CDR1 and CDR2 from the germline V gene are DFQATT and SNEGSKA (reference sequence). The CDR3 contains 14 residues. With 6 bases clipped from V and 3 bases from J, the junction kept 5 bases outside the gene matches. The CDR3 nucleotides are TGCAGTGCCCTGCGGACTAGCGGCTACAATGAGCAGTTCTTC. Translated: CSALRTSGYNEQFF.

Comments on this clonotype: At one of its ends the junction is not consistent with the germline gene, which may arise from a read error. The chain employs TRBV5-1 and TRBJ2-1; D may be TRBD1 (5 bases). Germline-derived CDR1 and CDR2 are SGHRS and YFSETQ. The CDR3 consists of 15 residues. The CDR3 DNA reads TGCACCAGCAGTTCACAGGAGCCTTCCTACAATGAGCAGCTCTTC. Amino acid sequence: CTSSSQEPSYNEQLF.

The CDR3 region is CASSLGQGLYGYTF. CDR3 coding DNA: TGCGCCAGCAGCTTGGGACAGGGGTTGTATGGCTACACCTTC. The rearrangement joins TRBV5-1 to TRBJ1-2; 8 bases map to TRBD1. CDR1 is SGHRS and CDR2 is YFSETQ in the germline V gene. The CDR3 contains 14 residues. Trimming removed 0 bases from V and 5 bases from J; junction bases left unmatched: 3.

The chain combines TRBV20-1 with TRBJ2-2; D may be TRBD2 (6 bases). CDR1 and CDR2 (germline): DFQATT, SNEGSKA (reference sequence). V was cut by 0 bases and J by 7 bases, with 12 bases left in between. The CDR3 length is 14 residues. In DNA, the CDR3 is TGCAGTGCTAGAGATAAAAAGACTAGCGGGGAGCTGTTTTTT. It translates to CSARDKKTSGELFF.

Ten or more counts support this clonotype. The V gene is TRBV28, the J gene TRBJ2-3; no clear D. V was shortened by 1 base and J by 2 bases, with 7 bases between the two germline ends. The germline CDR1 and CDR2 sequences are MDHEN and SYDVKM. This CDR3 is built from 14 residues. CDR3 loop: CASSLLLPTDTQYF. DNA for the CDR3: TGTGCCAGCAGTTTATTACTACCCACAGATACGCAGTATTTT. Together with reference TRBV28 and TRBJ2-3, the CDR3 gives the full variable domain: DVKVTQSSRYLVKRTGEKVFLECVQDMDHENMFWYRQDPGLGLRLIYFSYDVKMKEKGDIPEGYSVSREKKERFSLILESASTNQTSMYLCASSLLLPTDTQYFGPGTRLTVL.

To note about this clonotype: The conserved phenylalanine or tryptophan is not found at the CDR3 terminus, so this likely reflects a read error. The chain links TRBV15 to TRBJ2-7; D possibly corresponds to TRBD2 (7 bases). The CDR3 is 12 amino acids. Germline CDR1 is LNHNV and CDR2 is YYDKDF (reference sequence). CDR3 protein: CATSSGGAEQYS. In nucleotides, the CDR3 is TGTGCTACCAGCAGTGGGGGGGCGGAGCAGTACTCC.

The V gene is TRBV14, the J gene TRBJ1-2; the match to TRBD1 covers 7 bases. The CDR3 is 15 residues long. CDR1 and CDR2 from the germline V gene are SGHDN and FVKESK. V gave up 11 bases and J gave up 4 bases; unmatched junction bases: 16. Here the CDR3 DNA reads TGTGCCTGGAGTGACTTGTTGAGGGGGCCCTATGGCTACACCTTC. Translation: CAWSDLLRGPYGYTF.

The chain combines TRBV29-1 with TRBJ2-3; maybe TRBD1 (5 bases). The J call is uncertain, as TRBJ1-5 better fits the DNA end. The CDR3 runs 18 residues. Germline CDR1 and CDR2: SQVTM and ANQGSEA. The CDR3 sequence: CSVERRGVPCRPTDTQHF. CDR3 in DNA: TGCAGCGTCGAAAGGAGGGGAGTTCCATGTCGCCCCACAGATACGCAGCATTTT.

The V gene is TRBV20-1, the J gene TRBJ2-5; 8 positions match TRBD2. CDR3 length equals 15 residues. V lost 6 bases, J lost 0 bases, and 9 bases stayed unmatched. Germline CDR1 reads DFQATT; CDR2 reads SNEGSKA (reference sequence). The CDR3 here is CSAASAGADQETQYF. The CDR3 DNA reads as TGCAGTGCAGCCTCAGCGGGGGCCGACCAAGAGACCCAGTACTTC.

This clonotype was seen once. No conserved phenylalanine or tryptophan ends this CDR3, so it is likely a read error. Because the CDR3's place on the DNA is in doubt, the DNA is left out and the CDR3 is given as listed by TCRdb. The V and J genes are TRBV7-9 and TRBJ2-5; the D call of TRBD1 is as the table states it, not checked on the DNA. The CDR3 contains 15 residues when both ends are counted. Germline V lookup: CDR1 SEHNR, CDR2 FQNEAQ (reference sequence). CDR3 protein: CASSQQGAVGYTFSS.

The chain employs TRBV7-9 and TRBJ1-4, with 8 positions matching TRBD1. The CDR3 totals 15 residues. V lost 0 bases to trimming and J lost 8 bases; unmatched junction nucleotides: 5. From germline, CDR1 is SEHNR and CDR2 FQNEAQ (reference sequence). The CDR3 here is CASSLAPGQDEKLFF. CDR3 DNA sequence: TGTGCCAGCAGCTTAGCCCCGGGACAGGACGAAAAACTGTTTTTT.

This chain uses TRBV12-3 or TRBV12-4 with TRBJ1-4, with a tentative D call TRBD1 (6 bases). Trimming pared 2 bases from V and 8 bases from J, leaving 21 bases between. CDR3 size: 17 residues. The CDR3 reads CASSLSGGGRKGEKLFF. The CDR3 DNA reads TGTGCCAGCAGTTTATCGGGGGGCGGGCGTAAGGGAGAAAAACTGTTTTTT.

In this sample, this clonotype turned up many times. A much more abundant neighbour one base away suggests this may be a read error. The rearrangement joins TRBV5-1 to TRBJ2-2; D is unresolved. Trimming removed 6 bases at V and 6 bases at J, with 12 bases between. Germline assignment: CDR1 SGHRS and CDR2 YFSETQ. The CDR3 consists of 13 residues. The CDR3 DNA follows: TGCGCCAGCACTTTCTGGGGTGCCGGGGAGCTGTTTTTT. It encodes CASTFWGAGELFF. Complete variable domain (other parts from reference TRBV5-1 and TRBJ2-2): KAGVTQTPRYLIKTRGQQVTLSCSPISGHRSVSWYQQTPGQGLQFLFEYFSETQRNKGNFPGRFSGRQFSNSRSEMNVSTLELGDSALYLCASTFWGAGELFFGEGSRLTVL.

About this clonotype itself: A read error may explain this, as a much larger clone is one base away. The rearrangement joins TRBV19 to TRBJ1-1, with D maybe TRBD1 (5 bases). CDR3 length: 15 amino acids. Trimming stripped 9 bases from V and 0 bases from J, with 17 bases between. Germline CDR1 LNHDA, CDR2 SQIVND (reference sequence). CDR3 coding DNA: TGTGCCAGCAGTTTGCACGGGACCGTGAACACTGAAGCTTTCTTT. It codes for CASSLHGTVNTEAFF. The complete variable domain, with remaining parts taken from reference TRBV19 and TRBJ1-1, reads DGGITQSPKYLFRKEGQNVTLSCEQNLNHDAMYWYRQDPGQGLRLIYYSQIVNDFQKGDIAEGYSVSREKKESFPLTVTSAQKNPTAFYLCASSLHGTVNTEAFFGQGTRLTVV.

The chain couples TRBV7-2 to TRBJ1-6; possibly TRBD1 for D (6 bases). CDR1 and CDR2 from the germline V gene are SGHTA and FQGNSA. Trimming stripped 2 bases from V and 8 bases from J, with 10 bases between. The CDR3 sequence is 14 residues long. The DNA for the CDR3 is TGTGCCAGCAGCTTACGGGCAGGGGATTCACCCCTCCACTTT. Its translation: CASSLRAGDSPLHF.

The V gene is TRBV13, the J gene TRBJ1-4; 7 bases fit TRBD1. CDR1 and CDR2 (germline): PRHDT, FYEKMQ (reference sequence). This CDR3 region has 13 residues. J lost 7 bases, V lost 1 base, and 0 bases had no gene match. The CDR3 nucleotides are TGTGCCAGCAGCTTAGAGGGGGCTGAAAAACTGTTTTTT. Amino acids: CASSLEGAEKLFF.

This clonotype was seen repeatedly, ten times or more. The genes are TRBV5-5 and TRBJ2-6; D is ambiguous. V shed 4 bases and J shed 0 bases, with 8 bases lying between them. The CDR3 spans 15 residues. CDR1 and CDR2 (germline): SGHKS, YYEKEE (reference sequence). DNA of the CDR3: TGTGCCAGCAGCCTCCCCTACTCTGGGGCCAACGTCCTGACTTTC. It encodes CASSLPYSGANVLTF.

For this clonotype: An end of the junction does not agree with germline; a read error may underlie this. V is TRBV7-6 and J is TRBJ1-6; D possibly corresponds to TRBD1 (5 bases). The CDR3 contains 14 residues. In germline, CDR1 is SGHVS, CDR2 FNYEAQ. The CDR3 loop is CAGSLEGVDSPLHF. The CDR3, as DNA: TGTGCCGGCAGCTTAGAAGGGGTAGATTCACCCCTCCACTTT.

The table lists this clonotype with a few counts. One base away lies a much larger clone, so this may be a sequencing read error. This chain links TRBV5-1 with TRBJ1-4; a weak D match, TRBD1 (5 bases). The germline V gene has CDR1 SGHRS and CDR2 YFSETQ. The CDR3 has 14 amino acids. The CDR3 spells CTSSLAVGDEKLFF. The CDR3 DNA reads as TGCACCAGCAGCTTGGCCGTAGGGGATGAAAAACTGTTTTTT.

Regarding this clonotype: At one end, the junction sequence differs from germline, possibly due to a read error. The chain joins TRBV20-1 to TRBJ1-3; D gene uncertain. Looked up from germline, CDR1 is DFQATT and CDR2 is SNEGSKA (reference sequence). This CDR3 has 15 residues. This CDR3 reads CGAPSPTPSGNTIYF. DNA of the CDR3: TGCGGTGCCCCATCTCCGACACCCTCTGGAAACACCATATATTTT.

A remark on this clonotype: In this CDR3 the conserved last residue, phenylalanine or tryptophan, is missing, so a read error is likely. It is unclear where the CDR3 begins or ends on the DNA, so no DNA is shown, and the CDR3 is as TCRdb lists it. The chain employs TRBV19 and TRBJ1-1; TRBD1, the table's D call, was not compared with the DNA. Termini included, the CDR3 measures 11 amino acids. The germline V gene encodes CDR1 LNHDA and CDR2 SQIVND (reference sequence). CDR3 residues: CAAQGSTEALI.

This clonotype is termed medium-sized. The chain uses TRBV24-1 and TRBJ2-5; the D gene is possibly TRBD1 (6 bases). The CDR3 covers 14 residues. CDR1 is KGHDR and CDR2 is SFDVKD in the germline V gene. Trimming took off 4 bases at V and 5 bases at J, with 13 bases between the two ends. The DNA for the CDR3 is TGTGCCACCAGTGACGGACAGTTGGGGGAGACCCAGTACTTC. Protein sequence: CATSDGQLGETQYF.

This clonotype was detected ten times or more. The V call is TRBV9, the J call TRBJ2-7; D is perhaps TRBD1 or TRBD2 (6 bases each). The CDR3 sequence is 16 residues long. Germline CDR1 and CDR2: SGDLS and YYNGEE. Trimming stripped 3 bases from V and 6 bases from J, with 22 bases between. The CDR3 is CASSAAGIGGLGEQYF. In DNA form, the CDR3 reads TGTGCCAGCAGCGCAGCTGGTATAGGGGGGTTGGGCGAGCAGTACTTC.